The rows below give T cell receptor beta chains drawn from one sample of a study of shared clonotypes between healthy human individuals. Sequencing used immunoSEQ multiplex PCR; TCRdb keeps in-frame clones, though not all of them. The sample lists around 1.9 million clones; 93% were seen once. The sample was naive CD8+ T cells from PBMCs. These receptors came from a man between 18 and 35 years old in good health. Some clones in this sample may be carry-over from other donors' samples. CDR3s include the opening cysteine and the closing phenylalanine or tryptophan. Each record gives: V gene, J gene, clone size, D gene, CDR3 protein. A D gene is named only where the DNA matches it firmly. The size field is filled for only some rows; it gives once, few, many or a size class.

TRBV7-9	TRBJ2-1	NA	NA	CASSLALLQSGGYNEQFF
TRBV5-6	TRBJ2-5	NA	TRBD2	CASSWGGVVETQYF
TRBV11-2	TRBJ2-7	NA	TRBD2	CASRGRGPYEQYF
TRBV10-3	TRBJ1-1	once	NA	CAISEGLRNTEAFF
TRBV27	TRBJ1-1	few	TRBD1	CASSTRTGGNTEAFF
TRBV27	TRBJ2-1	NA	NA	CASSFAGSYNEQFF
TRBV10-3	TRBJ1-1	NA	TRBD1	CAINRDRDTEAFF
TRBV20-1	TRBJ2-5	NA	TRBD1	CSAGQGETQYF
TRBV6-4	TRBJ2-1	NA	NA	CASSDANAGLQFF
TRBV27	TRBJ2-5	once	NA	CASSVRGSQETQYF
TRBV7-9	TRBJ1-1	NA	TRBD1	CASSQVTGANTEAFF
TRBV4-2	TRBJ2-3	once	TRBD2	CASSQEETSGSTDTQYF
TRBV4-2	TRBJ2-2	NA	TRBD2	CASSQVLASGYTGELFF
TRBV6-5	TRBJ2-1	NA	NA	CASSYSRQVQGEQFF
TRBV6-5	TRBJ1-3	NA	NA	CASSTRPIGNTIYF
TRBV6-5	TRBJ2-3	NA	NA	CASSYEGQETDTQYF
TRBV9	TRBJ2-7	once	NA	CASSGQHDGDSEQYF
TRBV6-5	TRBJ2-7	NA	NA	CASSYSGDEQYF
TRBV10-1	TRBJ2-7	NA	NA	CASSRTERDGSHSYEQYF
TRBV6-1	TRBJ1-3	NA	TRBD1	CASSVGTGSGNTIYF
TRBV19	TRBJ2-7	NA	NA	CASSIIRDGPYEQYF
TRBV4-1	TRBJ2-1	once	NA	CASSQAVSYNEQFF
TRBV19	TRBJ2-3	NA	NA	CASIHRVGTTDTQYF
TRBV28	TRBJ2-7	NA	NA	CASTRVTGSEQYF
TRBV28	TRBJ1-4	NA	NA	CASALLITGEKLFF
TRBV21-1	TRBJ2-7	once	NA	CASSHYRREVVSEQYF
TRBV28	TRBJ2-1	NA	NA	CASSFIMGASYNEQFF
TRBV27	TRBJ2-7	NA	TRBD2	CASSPSSGLSYEQYF
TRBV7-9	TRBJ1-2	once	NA	CASSSLGNYGYTF
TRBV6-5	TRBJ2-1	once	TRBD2	CASSYSTLGGGSEQFF
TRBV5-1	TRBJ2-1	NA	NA	CASSYDRGEQFF
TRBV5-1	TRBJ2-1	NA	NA	CASSPSRGSRTPYNEQFF
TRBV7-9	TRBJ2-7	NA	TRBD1	CASSDRTGLLKAYEQYF
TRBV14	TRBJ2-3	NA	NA	CASSPGKPDTQYF
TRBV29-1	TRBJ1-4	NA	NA	CSASHRATNEKLFF